Following are 6 T cell receptor beta chains from one sample sequenced in a study of blood T cell repertoires in COVID-19. Profiling relied on immunoSEQ multiplex PCR, and the TCRdb table lists in-frame clones only, not all of them. Of approximately 210,000 clones listed, about 93% are singletons. The specimen was peripheral blood. Receptor source: a man aged 30-40 years with COVID-19, enrolled during active disease.

In DNA form, the CDR3 reads TGTGCCAGCAGTTACCGAAGGGGTACTACTAACTATGGCTACACCTTC. Residues: CASSYRRGTTNYGYTF. The V and J genes are TRBV6-5 and TRBJ1-2, with a weak D call TRBD1 (5 bases). Per germline, CDR1 MNHEY and CDR2 SVGAGI. The CDR3 totals 16 residues. V was cut by 2 bases and J by 0 bases, with 13 bases left in between.

The chain uses TRBV6-5 and TRBJ1-4; TRBD1 matches 9 bases. Losses at the gene ends were 6 bases for V and 5 bases for J; bases not matched to a gene: 7. Germline V gene lookup returns CDR1 MNHEY and CDR2 SVGAGI. The CDR3 consists of 15 residues. The CDR3 spells CASSPGTGQNEKLFF. Written as DNA, the CDR3 is TGTGCCAGCAGCCCCGGGACAGGGCAGAATGAAAAACTGTTTTTT.

The rearrangement links TRBV3-1 (or the pseudogene TRBV3-2) to TRBJ2-3, with 9 bases matching TRBD1. Germline V gives CDR1 LGHDT, CDR2 YNNKEL (reference sequence). V shed 4 bases, J shed 4 bases, and the junction held 9 bases outside the gene matches. The CDR3 totals 16 residues. Here the CDR3 DNA reads TGTGCCAGCAGCCGAGGGACAGGGTCAGGGGCAGATACGCAGTATTTT. This gives the protein CASSRGTGSGADTQYF.

The rearrangement joins TRBV4-2 to TRBJ1-4; the match to TRBD1 covers 9 bases. The V gene end was trimmed by 0 bases and the J gene end by 8 bases; junction bases not matched to a gene: 4. Germline V lookup: CDR1 LGHNA, CDR2 YNFKEQ. The CDR3 consists of 15 residues. The CDR3 sequence is CASSQEGTGNEKLFF. CDR3 nucleotides: TGTGCCAGCAGCCAAGAGGGGACAGGGAACGAAAAACTGTTTTTT.

CDR3 DNA sequence: TGCGCCAGCAGCCAAGTAGTTACCTACGAGCAGTACTTC. It yields the protein CASSQVVTYEQYF. The chain carries TRBV4-1 and TRBJ2-7; no firm D call. Trimming cost V 1 base and J 2 bases, with 6 bases left between them. CDR1 and CDR2 (germline): MGHRA, YSYEKL. The CDR3 has 13 amino acids.

This chain links TRBV5-4 with TRBJ2-1; TRBD2 aligns across 8 bases. CDR3 size: 14 residues. Germline loops: CDR1 SGHNT, CDR2 YYREEE (reference sequence). J was trimmed by 3 bases and V by 4 bases; bases with no gene match: 3. The CDR3 here is CASSREGDYNEQFF. In DNA, the CDR3 is TGTGCCAGCAGCCGGGAGGGCGACTACAATGAGCAGTTCTTC.